This TCR beta chain was sequenced for a study of Ad26.COV2.S vaccination and SARS-CoV-2 variants. Looking at the study overall: Administration of Ad26.COV2.S was intramuscular, either once or twice 56 days apart. Study-wide results and caveats: Responses of spike-specific T cells (both CD8+ and CD4+) reportedly showed substantial breadth after vaccination.

This sample's treatment: about 20 received Ad26.COV2.S at low or high dose, single or two shots; five or six received placebo; per-sample allocation not given. Collection of the samples took place on day 63 after the first injection of vaccine or placebo. In Boston, the donor was an adult between 18-55 years of age. Spike of the Wuhan-strain SARS-CoV-2 was expressed by an Ad26 vector, which formed the vaccine. Germline V gene lookup returns CDR1 MGHRA and CDR2 YSYEKL. Trimming took 0 bases from V and 8 from J, leaving 13 bases between them. CDR3 size: 15 residues. This table comes from immunoSEQ multiplex PCR, and its TCRdb copy is limited to in-frame clones, with some not included. This table holds roughly 350,000 clones, less than 90% found once. As concerns this clone: Antigen: not known.

Sequenced here: peripheral blood, sampled in a trial of Ad26.COV2.S vaccine versus placebo. The chain combines TRBV4-1 with TRBJ1-4; a possible D gene is TRBD1 (6 bases). The TCR comes from a person aged 18 to 59 who received the Ad26.COV2.S COVID-19 vaccine or a placebo. The CDR3: CASSQEGGGLEKLFF. The CDR3 DNA sequence: TGCGCCAGCAGCCAAGAGGGAGGGGGACTGGAAAAACTGTTTTTT.